These T cell receptor beta chains were read from a single sample in a study of blood T cell repertoires in COVID-19. Assay: immunoSEQ multiplex PCR; the TCRdb copy retains only in-frame clones and omits some. Of a few hundred thousand clones in the sample, approximately 90% are singletons; the top ten hold about 3%. Sequencing was done on a sample of PBMCs or T cells enriched from blood (not recorded which). These receptors came from a woman in her 50s who had recovered from COVID-19. The CDR3 runs from the conserved cysteine through the conserved F or W. Each record gives: clone size, J gene, D gene, V gene, CDR3 DNA, CDR3 protein. D genes are given only for firm matches. Some rows mark clone size as missing; the rest say once, few, many or name a class of expanded clone.

>NA|TRBJ2-7|TRBD2|TRBV28
TGTGCCAGCAGGCGCACTAGCGGGAGGAGCTCCTACGAGCAGTACTTC
CASRRTSGRSSYEQYF
>NA|TRBJ2-3|TRBD2|TRBV7-9
TGTGCCAGCAGCGGGGATGGACTAGCGGAAACAGATACGCAGTATTTT
CASSGDGLAETDTQYF
>NA|TRBJ2-7|NA|TRBV4-3
TGCGCCAGCAGCCAAGAGGTGGCAACCCGCGAGCAGTACTTC
CASSQEVATREQYF
>NA|TRBJ2-1|TRBD2|TRBV7-9
TGTGCCAGCAGCCCCCCGGGACTAGCGGCTCGCTCCTACAATGAGCAGTTCTTC
CASSPPGLAARSYNEQFF
>few|TRBJ2-1|NA|TRBV7-3
TGTGCCAGCAGCTTATTCGAGGCCCGATACAATGAGCAGTTCTTC
CASSLFEARYNEQFF
>NA|TRBJ1-1|NA|TRBV5-1
TGCGCCAGCAGCTACAGAGGACAGAGGAACACTGAAGCTTTCTTT
CASSYRGQRNTEAFF
>NA|TRBJ1-4|NA|TRBV3-1/TRBV3-2
TGTGCCAGCAGCCAAGCTACAGGGAGACGAGGACTGTTTTTT
CASSQATGRRGLFF
>NA|TRBJ2-7|NA|TRBV20-1
TGCAGTGCTAGTCACCGTAAAGGGAGCTCCTACGAGCAGTACTTC
CSASHRKGSSYEQYF
>once|TRBJ2-6|NA|TRBV27
TGTGCCAGCAGGATCAGTGGTTCTTCTTCTGGGGCCAACGTCCTGACTTTC
CASRISGSSSGANVLTF
>NA|TRBJ1-6|NA|TRBV7-8
TGTGCCAGCAGCTCGGTTGGACAGCCTCTTGAGGGGTCACCCCTCCACTTT
CASSSVGQPLEGSPLHF
>NA|TRBJ1-4|NA|TRBV5-4
TGTGCCAGCAGCTCGGGGACATTTACAACTAATGAAAAACTGTTTTTT
CASSSGTFTTNEKLFF
>NA|TRBJ1-2|NA|TRBV30
TGTGCCTGGAGAAACATCTTCTATGGCTACACCTTC
CAWRNIFYGYTF
>NA|TRBJ1-4|TRBD1|TRBV4-3
TGCGCCAGCAGCCCCCAAACCGGACAGGATAATGAAAAACTGTTTTTT
CASSPQTGQDNEKLFF
>NA|TRBJ2-1|TRBD2|TRBV6-4
TGTGCCAGCAGTGACTATACTAGCGGCGCCTACAATGAGCAGTTCTTC
CASSDYTSGAYNEQFF
>NA|TRBJ1-2|NA|TRBV24-1
TGTGCCACCAGTGGGCCAGTTGGTAACTATGGCTACACCTTC
CATSGPVGNYGYTF
>NA|TRBJ1-6|TRBD1|TRBV5-6
TGTGCCAGCAGCACCAGGGGGCGCGATAATTCACCCCTCCACTTT
CASSTRGRDNSPLHF
>NA|TRBJ1-1|TRBD1|TRBV10-2
TGCGCCAGCAGGACAGGGGCTGAAGCTTTCTTT
CASRTGAEAFF
>NA|TRBJ2-1|NA|TRBV9
TGTGCCAGCAGCGTAGCTCCCGGGAGTTCGACCTACAATGAGCAGTTCTTC
CASSVAPGSSTYNEQFF
>NA|TRBJ1-3|TRBD1|TRBV5-1
TGCGCCAGCAGCTTAAAGACAGGGTCTGGAAACACCATATATTTT
CASSLKTGSGNTIYF
>NA|TRBJ2-7|TRBD2|TRBV7-6
TGTGCCAGCAGCCCAAGCCAGGGACTAGCGCCATACGAGCAGTACTTC
CASSPSQGLAPYEQYF
>once|TRBJ2-2|NA|TRBV4-2
TGTGCCAGCAGCCCCCCTCGACAGAACACCGGGGAGCTGTTTTTT
CASSPPRQNTGELFF
>NA|TRBJ1-5|TRBD1|TRBV28
TGTGCCAGCAGTCCCGGGACAGGTGGCAATCAGCCCCAGCATTTT
CASSPGTGGNQPQHF
>few|TRBJ2-5|TRBD2|TRBV7-2
TGTGCCAGCAGCTTTGGCGGGAGTTTAAGTGAGACCCAGTACTTC
CASSFGGSLSETQYF
>NA|TRBJ2-5|TRBD2|TRBV7-8
TGTGCCAGCAGATCCTTAGCGGGAGAAGAGACCCAGTACTTC
CASRSLAGEETQYF
>NA|TRBJ2-6|TRBD1|TRBV5-1
TGCGCCAGCAGCTTTACAGGGGGGTCCGGGGCCAACGTCCTGACTTTC
CASSFTGGSGANVLTF
>NA|TRBJ1-2|NA|TRBV18
TGTGCCAGCTCACCGAGCACAGACAACTATGGCTACACCTTC
CASSPSTDNYGYTF
>NA|TRBJ2-1|TRBD2|TRBV7-3
TGTGCCAGCAGCCCCAACCGACTAGCGGGAAACAATGAGCAGTTCTTC
CASSPNRLAGNNEQFF
>once|TRBJ1-1|NA|TRBV15
TGTGCCACCAGCAGAGATCGGTTCTCGGACAGTGAAGCTTTCTTT
CATSRDRFSDSEAFF
>NA|TRBJ2-1|TRBD2|TRBV27
TGTGCCAGCAGTTTTCGGCTAGCGGGGAGTAATGAGCAGTTCTTC
CASSFRLAGSNEQFF